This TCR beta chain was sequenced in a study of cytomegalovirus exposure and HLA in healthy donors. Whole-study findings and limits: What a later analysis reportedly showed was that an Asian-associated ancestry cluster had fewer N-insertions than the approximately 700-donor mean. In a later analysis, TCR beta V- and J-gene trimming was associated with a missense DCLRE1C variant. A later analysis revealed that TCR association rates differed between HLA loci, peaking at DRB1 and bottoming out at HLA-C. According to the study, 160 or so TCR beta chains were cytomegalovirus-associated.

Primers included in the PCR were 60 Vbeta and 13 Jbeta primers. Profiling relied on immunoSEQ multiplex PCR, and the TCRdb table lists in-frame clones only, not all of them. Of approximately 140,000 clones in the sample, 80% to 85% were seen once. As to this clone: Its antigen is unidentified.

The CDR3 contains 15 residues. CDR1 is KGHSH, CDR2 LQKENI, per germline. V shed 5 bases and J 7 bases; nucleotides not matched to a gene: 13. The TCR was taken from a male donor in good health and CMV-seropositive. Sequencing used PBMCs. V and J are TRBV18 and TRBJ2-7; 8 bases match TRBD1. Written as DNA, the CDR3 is TGTGCCAGCTCATCCACCTCCCCAGGGGGCGCGGAGCAGTACTTC. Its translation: CASSSTSPGGAEQYF. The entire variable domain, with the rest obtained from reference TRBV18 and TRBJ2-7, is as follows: NAGVMQNPRHLVRRRGQEARLRCSPMKGHSHVYWYRQLPEEGLKFMVYLQKENIIDESGMPKERFSAEFPKEGPSILRIQQVVRGDSAAYFCASSSTSPGGAEQYFGPGTRLTVT.